This TCR beta chain was sequenced in a study of cytomegalovirus exposure and HLA in healthy donors. Study outcomes and limitations: Common viral pathogens seemed, in a later analysis, to connect with several of the most significant clusters.

Deletions cut 0 bases from V and 5 bases from J, with 16 bases between. The CDR3 totals 17 residues. Germline lookup yields CDR1 LNHNV and CDR2 YYDKDF (reference sequence). Remarks on this clone: Its antigen remains unidentified.

Primers: 60 Vbeta forward and 13 Jbeta reverse. This table comes from immunoSEQ multiplex PCR, and its TCRdb copy is limited to in-frame clones, with some not included. The repertoire holds approximately 150,000 clones, around 76% seen once, with about 1.3% in the top ten. V usage is TRBV15 and J usage is TRBJ1-4; no clear D. Sequencing was carried out using PBMCs. The origin of this receptor is a man aged 55-75 years in good health and CMV-seronegative. CDR3 loop: CATSREMGEGTNEKLFF. In DNA form, the CDR3 reads TGTGCCACCAGCAGAGAGATGGGAGAAGGTACGAATGAAAAACTGTTTTTT.